Below, one T cell receptor beta chain is given with its context. What it binds is not known. PCR amplification relied on 60 Vbeta primers (plus 13 Jbeta primers). TCRdb keeps only in-frame clones here, not all; method: immunoSEQ multiplex PCR. Of about 200,000 clones in the sample, approximately 80% were seen once. The data were obtained in a study of cytomegalovirus exposure and HLA in healthy donors. Whole-study results and caveats: In a later analysis, TCR beta V- and J-gene trimming showed a link to a missense DCLRE1C variant.

This CDR3 comprises 13 residues. Germline CDR1 reads GTSNPN; CDR2 reads SVGIG (reference sequence). Trimming removed 3 bases from V and 4 bases from J, with 10 bases in between. This chain uses TRBV30 with TRBJ1-5; a weak D match, TRBD1 (5 bases). This TCR came from a male donor in good health and CMV-seronegative. Sequencing was carried out using PBMCs. The CDR3 sequence is CAWSKGANQPQHF. CDR3 nucleotides: TGTGCCTGGAGCAAAGGGGCGAATCAGCCCCAGCATTTT.